Listed below are T cell receptor beta chains from one sample, sequenced in a study of T cell responses to AZD1222 COVID-19 vaccine. Some clones are missing from TCRdb's copy, which holds only in-frame ones; the method was immunoSEQ multiplex PCR. The sample lists about 140,000 clones, 80% to 95% occurring once. The starting material was peripheral blood, obtained 28 days after the second AZD1222 dose. The receptors stem from an adult who received the AZD1222 COVID-19 vaccine. CDR3s include the opening cysteine and the closing phenylalanine or tryptophan. The D gene is left open where the match is weak. Clone size is given for some rows only: seen once, a few or many times, or a class if the clone is expanded.

TRBD2	-	TRBV3-1/TRBV3-2	TRBJ2-5	CASSKSGGEETQYF	TGTGCCAGCAGCAAATCGGGAGGGGAAGAGACCCAGTACTTC
TRBD1	-	TRBV4-1	TRBJ2-3	CASSRMHRDRGSTTDTQYF	TGCGCCAGCAGCCGGATGCACCGGGACAGGGGATCGACCACAGATACGCAGTATTTT
-	-	TRBV19	TRBJ1-1	CASSSTVNTEAFF	TGTGCCAGTAGTTCCACAGTGAACACTGAAGCTTTCTTT
-	once	TRBV10-2	TRBJ1-5	CASSESAGSSNQPQHF	TGCGCCAGCAGTGAGTCGGCAGGGAGCAGCAATCAGCCCCAGCATTTT
-	-	TRBV20-1	TRBJ1-5	CSASSRAYSNQPQHF	TGCAGTGCGAGTTCCAGGGCTTATAGCAATCAGCCCCAGCATTTT
-	-	TRBV5-7	TRBJ1-6	CASRERTGSNSPLHF	TGTGCCAGCAGGGAACGGACGGGATCTAATTCACCCCTCCACTTT
TRBD1	-	TRBV6-5	TRBJ2-7	CASSYNRGYEQYF	TGTGCCAGCAGTTACAACAGGGGGTACGAGCAGTACTTC
-	-	TRBV6-5	TRBJ1-5	CASNYGGRGNQPQHF	TGTGCCAGCAACTACGGGGGTAGGGGAAATCAGCCCCAGCATTTT
-	-	TRBV3-1/TRBV3-2	TRBJ1-2	CASSQGDIVYGYTF	TGTGCCAGCAGCCAAGGCGACATCGTTTATGGCTACACCTTC
-	-	TRBV9	TRBJ1-4	CASSVGYRGGGEKLFF	TGTGCCAGCAGCGTAGGCTATCGGGGAGGCGGTGAAAAACTGTTTTTT
TRBD1	-	TRBV7-9	TRBJ1-2	CASSQRTGTLYGYTF	TGTGCCAGCAGCCAACGGACAGGGACCCTCTATGGCTACACCTTC
-	-	TRBV28	TRBJ1-2	CASSMTGQGWGYTF	TGTGCCAGCAGTATGACCGGGCAGGGGTGGGGCTACACCTTC
-	few	TRBV6-5	TRBJ1-6	CASSPSNAYNSPLHF	TGTGCCAGCAGTCCCTCAAACGCCTATAATTCACCCCTCCACTTT
-	-	TRBV9	TRBJ2-1	CASSVSSPNEQFF	TGTGCCAGCAGCGTGTCCAGCCCCAATGAGCAGTTCTTC
-	-	TRBV19	TRBJ2-1	CASSTGPTQEQFF	TGTGCCAGTAGTACCGGGCCGACCCAGGAGCAGTTCTTC
-	-	TRBV10-3	TRBJ2-2	CATTEGERAGELFF	TGTGCCACGACGGAAGGGGAACGGGCCGGGGAGCTGTTTTTT
-	-	TRBV19	TRBJ2-3	CASSTGPSTDTQYF	TGTGCCAGTAGCACAGGGCCTAGCACAGATACGCAGTATTTT
-	few	TRBV11-2	TRBJ1-1	CASSLEVVNTEAFF	TGTGCCAGCAGCTTAGAAGTGGTGAACACTGAAGCTTTCTTT
-	-	TRBV11-2	TRBJ2-2	CASSPSGEYGELFF	TGTGCCAGCAGCCCATCGGGGGAGTACGGGGAGCTGTTTTTT
-	few	TRBV28	TRBJ2-7	CASRTFAYEQYF	TGTGCCAGCAGGACGTTCGCCTACGAGCAGTACTTC
-	once	TRBV5-1	TRBJ2-1	CASSFHSNEQFF	TGCGCCAGCAGCTTCCACAGTAATGAGCAGTTCTTC
-	-	TRBV20-1	TRBJ2-5	CSASRRNQETQYF	TGCAGTGCTAGTCGTAGGAACCAAGAGACCCAGTACTTC
-	-	TRBV2	TRBJ2-3	CASSLRDGTDTQYF	TGTGCCAGCAGTTTGCGGGACGGCACAGATACGCAGTATTTT
-	-	TRBV9	TRBJ1-2	CASSPPGRGYGYTF	TGTGCCAGCAGCCCCCCGGGAAGGGGGTATGGCTACACCTTC
TRBD2	-	TRBV11-1	TRBJ2-1	CASSLRPGGDNEQFF	TGTGCCAGCAGCCTTCGGCCGGGAGGCGACAATGAGCAGTTCTTC